This T cell receptor beta chain was sequenced during a study of early T cells in non-severe SARS-CoV-2 infection (dated by TCRdb to the early 2020s). In the study overall: Bulk RNA from unsorted whole blood was used for TCR sequencing, so alpha and beta chains could not be paired. Findings and caveats that apply to the study as a whole: Matching against VDJdb was skewed toward anti-spike CD8 responses, likely underestimated virus-specific expansions, and missed private and CD4 specificities.

Library prep was done by 5' RACE. The instrument given in TCRdb is NextSeq 500. The TCR library protocol attached unique molecular identifiers to individual cDNA molecules to correct for sequencing error and PCR bias. TCR alpha and beta chains were both sequenced, and the abundances of alpha and beta sequences in each sample were closely correlated with each other. The study's own analysis went as follows. Decombinator V4 was used to annotate the V gene, J gene and CDR3 of the TCR sequences. TCRs were defined as expanded if a significant change between any two time points was detected under a Poisson model with p below 0.0001. TCR abundances were normalised to the total number of TCRs sequenced in each sample and reported as counts per million. MAIT TCRs were defined by TRAV1-2 paired with TRAJ12, TRAJ20 or TRAJ33, and iNKT TCRs by TRAV10 paired with TRAJ18. VDJdb, accessed on 1 November 2021, was searched for TCRs annotated for CMV, EBV and SARS-CoV-2, and TCRs annotated for more than one antigen were excluded. In TCRdb, the public reads were trimmed at Q25 with fastp and aligned with MiXCR, with productive beta chains retained. A single entry per CDR3 protein holds the most common genes and DNA from its merged rows. None of the V and J calls come from the authors' own analysis; TCRdb made them. This sample has roughly 88,000 distinct CDR3 sequences in its table, and less than 15% of those were observed once. In total, the top ten clones hold roughly 6.5% of the sample.

This clonotype was seen more than once but under ten times. Its cognate antigen has yet to be identified. Per-base qualities were not stored, and no clone one base away is much larger. V is clipped by 3 bases and J by 4 bases, and the sequence between their germline boundaries is 18 bases long. Including cysteine and phenylalanine, the CDR3 has 16 amino acids. The kept DNA is CDR3 alone, 48 bases in frame from the first base. Based on the germline V gene, the CDR1 and CDR2 sequences are KGHSH and LQKENI. Set within a cohort of healthcare workers in London, UK, this nested case-control study involved weekly PCR testing of nasopharyngeal swabs along with blood sampling. Healthcare workers were recruited between 23 and 31 March 2020, during the week of the UK lockdown, and were followed weekly for up to roughly 15 weeks.

This TCR came from an adult who was a healthcare worker with PCR-confirmed SARS-CoV-2 infection or an uninfected control (not recorded which). The sequencing sample was made of whole blood. The V and J segments used are TRBV18 and TRBJ2-5; the D element could tentatively be TRBD1 or TRBD2, as 5 bases agree for each. The nucleotide sequence is TGTGCCAGCTCACCCCGGACTGGTGGGGGTAGAGAGACCCAGTACTTC. It codes for CASSPRTGGGRETQYF.